This T cell receptor (beta chain) derives from a study of identical twins (dated by TCRdb to about 2016). Context from the whole study: The study deep-sequenced TCR alpha and beta repertoires from monozygotic twins, unrelated adults of various ages and cord blood to test whether fetal clonotypes persist. To rule out contamination, the twin experiments were replicated at different times with different library preparation protocols. The study at large found these results: Abundant cord blood beta clonotypes carried fewer insertions; young adult naive repertoires showed a weaker similar trend, while memory repertoires showed none. In monozygotic twins, out-of-frame TCR alpha sharing was systematically underestimated by recombination models, although the models agreed with sharing between unrelated individuals. A weaker excess of twin sharing was found in beta out-of-frame sequences because the signal-to-noise ratio was lowered by fewer shared sequences. Compared with coincidental sharing between unrelated individuals, out-of-frame TCR alpha sequences shared between twins showed an excess of sequences with low generation probability. Because the same donors could not be followed over many years, the conclusions relied on cross-sectional statistical analysis. Zero-insertion analyses could be partly confounded by invariant T cells such as MAIT and iNKT, though diverse VJ usage argued against such confounding for most clonotypes.

Only healthy Caucasian donors were included. The twin cohort comprised three pairs of female monozygotic twins, all aged about 18 to 30 years. Using Miltenyi CD45RO+ enrichment and human naive T-cell isolation kits, memory (CD45RO+) and naive T cells were isolated from PBMC. The library was obtained by 5' RACE. Data came from an Illumina HiSeq 2000. Template switching added a universal primer binding site, and the final cDNA carried a unique molecular identifier that allowed TCR cDNA molecules to be counted accurately. Specific primers in the conserved constant-segment region were used to synthesize first-strand cDNA for TCR alpha and beta chains. To control for contamination, each cDNA library was double barcoded with a SMART-Mk sample barcode plus Illumina barcodes. TruSeq adapter sequences, together with Illumina sample barcodes, were added in two successive PCR steps. The Illumina HiSeq platform was used with custom primers to sequence TCR alpha and beta cDNA libraries. For the original study's pipeline: MiGEC was used to process raw reads and extract unique molecular identifiers, and MiXCR was used to find CDR3 positions. For each individual, recombination models were inferred using an EM algorithm with the repgenHMM and IGoR tools. The analysis of shared clonotypes was done with the tcR package in R, with sharing normalized by the product of cloneset sizes. To study raw recombination without the effects of thymic and clonal selection, out-of-frame nonproductive sequences were analyzed. TCRdb reworked the public reads: Q25 trimming with fastp, MiXCR clone assembly, productive beta chains retained. One record per CDR3 amino acid sequence lists the most common genes and DNA. The V and J calls and clone size are TCRdb's, not the authors'. The sample yields about 240,000 distinct CDR3 sequences; 10% to 15% were counted once. The top ten constitute 4% to 5% of the sample.

A word on this clonotype: Its antigen is currently not known. No base quality information exists; no much larger clone differs at one position.

These data were also filed under a second study, of yellow fever vaccine responses in identical twins. That second publication adds: According to the authors, in identical twins the way T cells responded to vaccination appeared partly convergent and partly personalized. Focusing on identical twins, the study followed the T cell clones that responded to the vaccine, and did so with precision.

The clonotype comes from a young woman in good health. Sequenced input: memory (CD45RO+) T cells sorted from blood. The sample's cell subset or site label is to be understood as: CD45RO+ enriched T cells.

The CDR3: CASRPAGVNTGELFF. DNA sequence: TGCGCCAGCCGTCCGGCGGGCGTGAACACCGGGGAGCTGTTTTTT. Recombination connected TRBV5-1 to TRBJ2-2; TRBD2 is a possible D gene, resting on 5 matching bases. V was cut back by 7 bases and J by 1 base, leaving a gap of 14 bases between them. The germline V gene yields SGHRS for CDR1 and YFSETQ for CDR2. The CDR3 numbers 15 residues from cysteine through phenylalanine. Left in the record is the CDR3 DNA by itself, 45 bases read in frame from the first base.